Sequencing of this T cell receptor beta chain was carried out in a study of cytomegalovirus exposure and HLA in healthy donors. CDR1 and CDR2 (germline): GTSNPN, SVGIG (reference sequence). This CDR3 is built from 23 residues. V dropped 2 bases and J dropped 7; count of bases not matched to a gene: 34. PCR amplification relied on 60 Vbeta primers (plus 13 Jbeta primers). Profiled with immunoSEQ multiplex PCR; TCRdb holds only in-frame clones, not every one. The sample includes 100,000 to 150,000 clones, roughly 82% of them seen just once. The sequencing sample was made of PBMCs. The chain couples TRBV30 to TRBJ2-4; TRBD2 agrees at 8 bases. This clonotype was sampled from a man aged 50-59 years in good health and CMV-seronegative. The CDR3: CAWSPIWGVSKASGSIWENIQYF. The CDR3 region has the DNA TGTGCCTGGAGTCCTATATGGGGGGTATCTAAGGCTAGCGGGTCCATATGGGAGAACATTCAGTACTTC.